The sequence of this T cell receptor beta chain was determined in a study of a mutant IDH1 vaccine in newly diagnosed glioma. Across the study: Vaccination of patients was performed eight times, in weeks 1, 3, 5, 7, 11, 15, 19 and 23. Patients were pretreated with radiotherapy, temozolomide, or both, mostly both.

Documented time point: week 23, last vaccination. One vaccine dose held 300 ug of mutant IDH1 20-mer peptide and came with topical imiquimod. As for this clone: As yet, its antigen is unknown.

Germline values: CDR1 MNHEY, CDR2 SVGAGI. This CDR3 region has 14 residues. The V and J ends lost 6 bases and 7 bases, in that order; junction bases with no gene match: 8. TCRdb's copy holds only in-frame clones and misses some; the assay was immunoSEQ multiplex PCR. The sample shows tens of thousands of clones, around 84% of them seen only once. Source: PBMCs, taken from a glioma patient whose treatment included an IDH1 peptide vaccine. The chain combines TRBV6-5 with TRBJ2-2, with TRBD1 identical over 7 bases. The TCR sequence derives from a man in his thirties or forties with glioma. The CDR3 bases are TGTGCCAGCAGGCTCGACAGGGCGAACGGGGAGCTGTTTTTT. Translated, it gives CASRLDRANGELFF.